The 32 T cell receptor beta chains given below trace back to one sample, sequenced in a study of cytomegalovirus exposure and HLA in healthy donors. With 60 Vbeta and 13 Jbeta primers, the PCR was carried out. Produced via immunoSEQ multiplex PCR; TCRdb's table is partial and in-frame only. The sample yields some 120,000 clones, roughly four fifths seen once. Sequencing used PBMCs. The receptors come from a woman aged 60-75 years in good health and CMV-seropositive.

The V and J genes are TRBV7-9 and TRBJ2-1, with D uncertain. The CDR3 spans 15 residues. Looked up from germline, CDR1 is SEHNR and CDR2 is FQNEAQ (reference sequence). V shed 1 base and J shed 7 bases, with 14 bases lying between them. The CDR3 region has the DNA TGTGCCAGCAGCTTAGAGCTAGTATTGCGGAATGAGCAGTTCTTC. Its translation is CASSLELVLRNEQFF.

The chain has TRBV5-4 and TRBJ2-3; 9 nucleotides line up with TRBD2. Per the germline V gene, CDR1 is SGHNT and CDR2 is YYREEE (reference sequence). The junction had 3 bases not matched to a gene; V was cut back by 0 bases and J by 4 bases. This CDR3 is built from 15 residues. This chain's CDR3 is CASSLEGLAADTQYF. The DNA of the CDR3 is TGTGCCAGCAGCTTGGAGGGACTAGCTGCAGATACGCAGTATTTT.

Only one count was recorded for this clone. This chain joins TRBV21-1 and TRBJ1-1; TRBD1 was called by the table and not checked on the DNA. TRBV21-1 is described as a pseudogene. The CDR3 loop spans 14 amino acids. The CDR3 protein is CASGRQGMNTEAFF. In DNA form, the CDR3 reads TGTGCCAGCGGTAGACAGGGGATGAACACTGAAGCTTTCTTT.

The chain joins TRBV5-1 to TRBJ2-1; TRBD2 aligns across 13 bases. Losses at the gene ends were 0 bases for V and 6 bases for J; bases not matched to a gene: 3. CDR1 is SGHRS and CDR2 is YFSETQ in the germline V gene. This CDR3 region has 16 residues. The CDR3 spells CASSLGGLAGSNEQFF. The CDR3, as DNA: TGCGCCAGCAGCTTGGGGGGACTAGCGGGGTCCAATGAGCAGTTCTTC.

This chain links TRBV9 with TRBJ1-6, with D tentatively TRBD1 (6 bases). The CDR3 is 20 residues long. Germline V lookup: CDR1 SGDLS, CDR2 YYNGEE. The ends were cut back, 1 base at V and 4 bases at J, with 24 bases in the middle. CDR3: CASSVLPVPSTGSYNSPLHF. DNA for the CDR3: TGTGCCAGCAGCGTATTACCCGTCCCCTCGACAGGATCTTATAATTCACCCCTCCACTTT. The whole variable domain, remainder taken from reference TRBV9 and TRBJ1-6, is DSGVTQTPKHLITATGQRVTLRCSPRSGDLSVYWYQQSLDQGLQFLIQYYNGEERAKGNILERFSAQQFPDLHSELNLSSLELGDSALYFCASSVLPVPSTGSYNSPLHFGNGTRLTVT.

This chain uses TRBV30 with TRBJ2-1; D not certain. The germline V gene has CDR1 GTSNPN and CDR2 SVGIG (reference sequence). Deletions cut 2 bases from V and 9 bases from J, with 14 bases between. This CDR3 spans 13 amino acids. As DNA, the CDR3 is TGTGCCTGGAGTCCCCACGGCGGCGGTGAGCAGTTCTTC. Amino acid sequence: CAWSPHGGGEQFF.

The table lists this clone with a few counts. The J gene is TRBJ2-1, the V gene TRBV7-3, with 10 positions matching TRBD2. This CDR3 comprises 17 residues. The germline V gene has CDR1 SGHTA and CDR2 FQGTGA. V trimming: 5 bases; J trimming: 5 bases; junction bases outside the gene matches: 12. Here the CDR3 reads CASSPRGGAGGNNEQFF. Here the CDR3 DNA reads TGTGCCAGCAGCCCCCGGGGGGGAGCGGGAGGGAACAATGAGCAGTTCTTC.

CDR3 coding DNA: TGCAGCGTGGGGCTAGTCGGAGATACGCAGTATTTT. It codes for CSVGLVGDTQYF. The V and J genes are TRBV29-1 and TRBJ2-3; weak D call: TRBD1 (5 bases). The CDR3 loop spans 12 amino acids. V shed 6 bases and J shed 5 bases, with 12 bases lying between them. Germline lookup yields CDR1 SQVTM and CDR2 ANQGSEA.

There are a few counts of this clone. The gene calls are TRBV30 and TRBJ2-1; D ambiguous. The germline V and J ends were trimmed by 0 bases and 7 bases, with 7 bases remaining between them. Germline assignment: CDR1 GTSNPN and CDR2 SVGIG (reference sequence). The CDR3 has 12 amino acids. CDR3 nucleotides: TGTGCCTGGAGTGTCCAACAGAATGAGCAGTTCTTC. This gives the protein CAWSVQQNEQFF.

The chain has TRBV30 and TRBJ2-1; D is unresolved. This CDR3 is built from 15 residues. CDR1 is GTSNPN and CDR2 is SVGIG in the germline V gene (reference sequence). V dropped 0 bases and J dropped 1 base, with 10 bases sitting between them. DNA of the CDR3: TGTGCCTGGAGTGTCCTGGTCGGGTCCTACAATGAGCAGTTCTTC. Translating it yields CAWSVLVGSYNEQFF.

The V call is TRBV14, the J call TRBJ1-5; TRBD1 is a possible D gene (5 bases). Germline CDR1 and CDR2: SGHDN and FVKESK. The CDR3 extends over 14 amino acids. Trimming took 4 bases from V and 0 from J, leaving 7 bases between them. The CDR3 loop reads CASSPQGSNQPQHF. CDR3 coding DNA: TGTGCCAGCAGCCCCCAGGGTAGCAATCAGCCCCAGCATTTT.

The V and J genes are TRBV6-5 and TRBJ1-1, with D perhaps matching TRBD1 (5 bases). Germline CDR1 is MNHEY and CDR2 is SVGAGI. Trimming stripped 6 bases from V and 0 bases from J, with 11 bases between. The CDR3 is 14 residues long. As DNA, the CDR3 is TGTGCCAGCAGCCTGACGGGGGTGAACACTGAAGCTTTCTTT. Its protein is CASSLTGVNTEAFF.

The chain couples TRBV11-2 to TRBJ1-5, with D maybe TRBD1 (5 bases). Trimming stripped 1 base from V and 7 bases from J, with 8 bases between. Germline loops: CDR1 SGHAT, CDR2 FQNNGV. The CDR3 is 13 amino acids. Here the CDR3 reads CASSLGGDQPQHF. CDR3 coding DNA: TGTGCCAGCAGCTTAGGGGGGGACCAGCCCCAGCATTTT.

The CDR3 reads CASSIDAGLIPNTEAFF. The CDR3 region has the DNA TGTGCCAGTAGTATAGATGCGGGTCTGATACCGAACACTGAAGCTTTCTTT. The V and J genes are TRBV19 and TRBJ1-1, with unresolved D. With 0 bases removed from V and 1 base from J, the gap between germline ends came to 15 bases. CDR3 length: 17 amino acids. Per the germline V gene, CDR1 is LNHDA and CDR2 is SQIVND (reference sequence). The full variable domain, with the rest looked up from reference TRBV19 and TRBJ1-1, is DGGITQSPKYLFRKEGQNVTLSCEQNLNHDAMYWYRQDPGQGLRLIYYSQIVNDFQKGDIAEGYSVSREKKESFPLTVTSAQKNPTAFYLCASSIDAGLIPNTEAFFGQGTRLTVV.

This chain connects TRBV5-6 to TRBJ2-3; D uncertain. The V gene's germline CDR1 is SGHDT and CDR2 YYEEEE. V lost 0 bases, J lost 1 base, and 18 bases lay in between. The CDR3 is made up of 18 amino acids. DNA for the CDR3: TGTGCCAGCAGCTTGGATAGGAGTTCGGTTACGGGCACAGATACGCAGTATTTT. Translated: CASSLDRSSVTGTDTQYF.

The chain joins TRBV9 to TRBJ2-5; TRBD2 agrees at 11 bases. Germline loops: CDR1 SGDLS, CDR2 YYNGEE. The CDR3 covers 16 residues. The V and J ends lost 4 bases and 1 base, in that order; junction bases with no gene match: 6. CDR3 sequence (DNA): TGTGCCAGCAGCAGGGCCGGGACTAGCGGCCAAGAGACCCAGTACTTC. It encodes CASSRAGTSGQETQYF.

The V call is TRBV4-3, the J call TRBJ1-1; 9 bases line up with TRBD1. Germline V gene lookup returns CDR1 LGHNA and CDR2 YSLEER. The CDR3 covers 12 residues. The trim removed 3 bases at V and 10 bases at J, leaving 3 bases unmatched. The CDR3 DNA reads TGCGCCAGCAGCCAGAACAGGGGGCGAGCTTTCTTT. As protein: CASSQNRGRAFF.

The rearrangement uses TRBV5-1 and TRBJ1-2, with a possible D match to TRBD1 (5 bases). V lost 0 bases and J lost 7, with 10 bases in between. The germline CDR1 and CDR2 sequences are SGHRS and YFSETQ. The CDR3 covers 13 residues. The CDR3 protein is CASSLGAGFGYTF. The CDR3 DNA sequence: TGCGCCAGCAGCTTGGGGGCAGGGTTTGGCTACACCTTC.

This chain links TRBV6-5 with TRBJ1-2; tentatively, D is TRBD1 (6 bases). With 5 bases removed from V and 7 bases from J, the gap between germline ends came to 20 bases. The CDR3 spans 15 residues. Germline V gives CDR1 MNHEY, CDR2 SVGAGI. The CDR3, as DNA: TGTGCCAGCAGTCGAGAAGGGGGGCGCGGGGGTGGCTACACCTTC. Protein sequence: CASSREGGRGGGYTF.

V and J are TRBV21-1 and TRBJ2-2; TRBD2, as called in the table, went unchecked against the DNA. TRBV21-1 is described as a pseudogene. The CDR3 extends over 17 amino acids. CDR3 bases: TGTGCCAGCAGCAAAGTTGGGGGGAAGGGGTACACCGGGGAGCTGTTTTTT. Translating it yields CASSKVGGKGYTGELFF.

This chain uses TRBV5-1 with TRBJ2-2; D unclear. CDR1 SGHRS and CDR2 YFSETQ come from the germline V gene. V lost 1 base, J lost 1 base, and 17 bases lay in between. CDR3 length equals 18 residues. The CDR3 DNA reads TGCGCCAGCAGCTTGCTCCTAGTGGCCCCTGGGAACACCGGGGAGCTGTTTTTT. As protein: CASSLLLVAPGNTGELFF. The full variable domain, in which reference TRBV5-1 and TRBJ2-2 provide the parts outside the CDR3, is KAGVTQTPRYLIKTRGQQVTLSCSPISGHRSVSWYQQTPGQGLQFLFEYFSETQRNKGNFPGRFSGRQFSNSRSEMNVSTLELGDSALYLCASSLLLVAPGNTGELFFGEGSRLTVL.

The rearrangement joins TRBV4-3 to TRBJ1-2; 10 nucleotides match TRBD1. V trimming: 2 bases; J trimming: 5 bases; junction bases outside the gene matches: 8. Per the germline V gene, CDR1 is LGHNA and CDR2 is YSLEER. The length of the CDR3 is 16 residues. CDR3 residues: CASSQNTGTGAYGYTF. The CDR3 bases are TGCGCCAGCAGCCAAAATACCGGGACAGGGGCTTATGGCTACACCTTC.

This clone was observed a few times. This rearrangement joins TRBV4-3 to TRBJ1-1, with D unclear. Deletions cut 4 bases from V and 10 bases from J, with 19 bases between. Germline V gives CDR1 LGHNA, CDR2 YSLEER. CDR3 length: 14 residues. This CDR3 reads CASSPLLRERSAFF. For the CDR3, the DNA is TGCGCCAGCAGCCCTTTACTGAGGGAGCGATCAGCTTTCTTT.

This clone was observed a few times. The chain carries TRBV19 and TRBJ1-2; D is uncertain. Germline CDR1 is LNHDA and CDR2 is SQIVND (reference sequence). The CDR3 runs 13 residues. V was shortened by 5 bases and J by 3 bases, with 10 bases between the two germline ends. In DNA, the CDR3 is TGTGCCAGTAGTGTAAGCGCGTACTATGGCTACACCTTC. Translating it yields CASSVSAYYGYTF.

This clone was seen more than once but under ten times. The gene calls are TRBV11-2 and TRBJ2-2, with TRBD2 matching over 10 bases. V gave up 4 bases and J gave up 3 bases; unmatched junction bases: 14. This CDR3 region has 19 residues. CDR1 is SGHAT, CDR2 FQNNGV, per germline. CDR3 coding DNA: TGTGCCAGCAGCTCGCCTCTAGCGGGAGCTAATTTTGACACCGGGGAGCTGTTTTTT. It specifies CASSSPLAGANFDTGELFF. Variable domain in full (rest from reference TRBV11-2 and TRBJ2-2): EAGVAQSPRYKIIEKRQSVAFWCNPISGHATLYWYQQILGQGPKLLIQFQNNGVVDDSQLPKDRFSAERLKGVDSTLKIQPAKLEDSAVYLCASSSPLAGANFDTGELFFGEGSRLTVL.

This clone was seen only once. The chain uses TRBV18 and TRBJ2-7; D not resolved. V was trimmed by 3 bases and J by 0 bases, leaving 3 bases between them. The length of the CDR3 is 12 residues. CDR1 KGHSH and CDR2 LQKENI come from the germline V gene. The CDR3 region has the DNA TGTGCCAGCTCACCTAGCTCCTACGAGCAGTACTTC. Its protein is CASSPSSYEQYF.

The chain employs TRBV11-1 and TRBJ1-3; a possible D gene is TRBD1 (5 bases). Trimming removed 3 bases from V and 4 bases from J, with 10 bases in between. This CDR3 is built from 14 residues. Germline V CDR1 and CDR2: SGHAT, FQDESV (reference sequence). The CDR3 DNA follows: TGTGCCAGCAGCTTGAAGGGGCCAGGAAACACCATATATTTT. The encoded protein is CASSLKGPGNTIYF.

Of note for this clone: Sequence at one end of the junction differs from germline and may be a read error. The chain combines TRBV7-3 with TRBJ1-2, with D unclear. The CDR3 consists of 15 residues. CDR1 is SGHTA, CDR2 FQGTGA, per germline. As DNA, the CDR3 is TGTGCCAGCAACTTAACGAAGGGAGAAGGGTATGGCTACACCTTC. It is translated as CASNLTKGEGYGYTF. Full variable domain (rest looked up from reference TRBV7-3 and TRBJ1-2): GAGVSQTPSNKVTEKGKYVELRCDPISGHTALYWYRQSLGQGPEFLIYFQGTGAADDSGLPNDRFFAVRPEGSVSTLKIQRTERGDSAVYLCASNLTKGEGYGYTFGSGTRLTVV.

The gene calls are TRBV5-6 and TRBJ2-7, with D tentatively TRBD1 (5 bases). Per the germline V gene, CDR1 is SGHDT and CDR2 is YYEEEE. Trimming cost V 3 bases and J 2 bases, with 12 bases left between them. This CDR3 contains 14 residues. The chain's CDR3 is CASSWGRVAYEQYF. The CDR3 DNA is TGTGCCAGCAGCTGGGGCAGGGTGGCCTACGAGCAGTACTTC.

V gene TRBV6-1 combines with J gene TRBJ1-6, with D perhaps TRBD1 (5 bases). CDR1 MNHNS and CDR2 SASEGT come from the germline V gene. The CDR3 length is 13 residues. V lost 1 base and J lost 14, with 12 bases in between. The CDR3 reads CASSEGKGYTLHF. CDR3 in DNA: TGTGCCAGCAGTGAAGGCAAGGGGTATACCCTCCACTTT.

The genes are TRBV11-2 and TRBJ2-5; TRBD1 matches at 8 bases. The J call is uncertain, as TRBJ2-7 better fits the DNA end. From germline, CDR1 is SGHAT and CDR2 FQNNGV. The CDR3 consists of 14 residues. The CDR3 DNA sequence: TGTGCCAGCAGCCCCCGACAGGGGCCCTACGAGCAGTACTTC. Translated, it gives CASSPRQGPYEQYF.

The chain links TRBV6-1 to TRBJ2-1; 11 nucleotides agree with TRBD2. This CDR3 is built from 15 residues. Germline V gene lookup returns CDR1 MNHNS and CDR2 SASEGT. The V gene end was trimmed by 6 bases and the J gene end by 4 bases; junction bases not matched to a gene: 5. The CDR3 loop is CASSTGTSGYNEQFF. The CDR3 DNA is TGTGCCAGCAGCACCGGGACTAGCGGTTACAATGAGCAGTTCTTC.